The 23 T cell receptor beta chains below all came from one sample that was sequenced in a study of CD8 T cells in Susac syndrome. cDNA came from about 0.5 to 1 ug RNA primed by random hexamers. Each CDR3 protein is one row after TCRdb ran MiXCR on the immunoSEQ multiplex PCR reads. The sample carries more than 70,000 distinct CDR3 sequences, 90% to 95% recorded once. The material sequenced was CD8+ T cells from PBMCs. These receptors were collected from a human donor with multiple sclerosis.

The chain recombines TRBV28 with TRBJ2-5, with D perhaps matching TRBD1 (5 bases). From germline, CDR1 is MDHEN and CDR2 SYDVKM. This CDR3 is 14 amino acids long. Between the trimmed V and J ends, which lost 6 bases and 2 bases, there was a span of 13 bases. CDR3 coding DNA: TGTGCCAGCAGCTTGGTGGGGCAGCAAGAGACCCAGTACTTC. This translates into CASSLVGQQETQYF.

The V gene is TRBV12-3 or TRBV12-4, the J gene TRBJ2-2, with TRBD2 matching 10 bases. V was pared by 6 bases and J by 6 bases, with 7 bases of the junction left unmatched. The CDR3 has 15 amino acids. CDR3 amino acids: CASSPSLAGAGELFF. The DNA for the CDR3 is TGTGCCAGCAGCCCTAGCCTAGCGGGAGCCGGGGAGCTGTTTTTT.

The J gene is TRBJ1-1, the V gene TRBV7-9, with D unclear. The V end lost 3 bases, the J end lost 4 bases, and 9 bases lay between the germline ends. The germline V gene encodes CDR1 SEHNR and CDR2 FQNEAQ (reference sequence). The CDR3 sequence is 13 residues long. Here the CDR3 reads CASSFYESTEAFF. For the CDR3, the DNA is TGTGCCAGCAGCTTCTATGAGAGCACTGAAGCTTTCTTT.

The chain has TRBV20-1 and TRBJ2-1; 8 bases are shared with TRBD2. The CDR3 spans 14 residues. Germline V gene lookup returns CDR1 DFQATT and CDR2 SNEGSKA (reference sequence). V lost 3 bases, J lost 6 bases, and 7 bases stayed unmatched. The CDR3 loop is CSARGGLGVNEQFF. DNA for the CDR3: TGCAGTGCTAGGGGGGGACTAGGAGTCAATGAGCAGTTCTTC.

The chain combines TRBV12-3 or TRBV12-4 with TRBJ1-1, with 10 bases matching TRBD1. The CDR3 has 15 residues. Unmatched junction bases numbered 9, after V lost 6 bases and J lost 5 bases. CDR3 sequence reads: CASRTRQGAGTEAFF. CDR3 DNA: TGTGCCAGCAGAACCCGACAGGGGGCAGGAACTGAAGCTTTCTTT.

This sequence joins TRBV6-2 or TRBV6-3 and TRBJ1-1; unclear D gene. This CDR3 spans 14 amino acids. Germline V gene lookup returns CDR1 MNHEY and CDR2 SVGEGT. With 5 bases removed from V and 1 base from J, the gap between germline ends came to 11 bases. The CDR3 sequence is CASSIWAQNTEAFF. CDR3 sequence (DNA): TGTGCCAGCAGTATTTGGGCCCAGAACACTGAAGCTTTCTTT.

V is TRBV5-4 and J is TRBJ2-7, with a weak D call TRBD2 (5 bases). Germline CDR1 reads SGHNT; CDR2 reads YYREEE (reference sequence). Trimming left V 4 bases short and J 6 bases short, with 14 bases between. This CDR3 spans 13 amino acids. The CDR3 sequence is CASSPAEEIEQYF. The CDR3 nucleotides are TGTGCCAGCAGCCCCGCGGAGGAAATCGAGCAGTACTTC.

This chain connects TRBV5-5 to TRBJ2-1, with 7 bases matching TRBD2. With V trimmed by 4 bases and J by 2 bases, 6 bases remained unmatched. Germline loops: CDR1 SGHKS, CDR2 YYEKEE (reference sequence). This CDR3 comprises 15 residues. The CDR3 spells CASSMAGVAYNEQFF. CDR3 DNA sequence: TGTGCCAGCAGCATGGCGGGAGTTGCCTACAATGAGCAGTTCTTC.

The rearrangement joins TRBV6-7 to TRBJ2-1, with 7 positions matching TRBD2. TRBV6-7 is an ORF, with its function uncertain. CDR3 length: 16 amino acids. Trimming at V came to 10 bases and at J to 5 bases, leaving 17 bases not matched to a gene. The CDR3 DNA sequence: TGTGCCACAATAAAGCGGGGCTTCCCATTTGACAATGAGCAGTTCTTC. Amino acids: CATIKRGFPFDNEQFF.

This chain uses TRBV7-8 with TRBJ2-4; TRBD2 is a possible D gene (7 bases). The CDR3 loop spans 15 amino acids. Trimming stripped 5 bases from V and 9 bases from J, with 20 bases between. In germline, CDR1 is SGHVS, CDR2 FQNEAQ. In nucleotides, the CDR3 is TGTGCCAGCAGCATCGGGGAGGGGGTTTATGGCATTCAGTACTTC. It translates to CASSIGEGVYGIQYF.

This clonotype was seen only once. J is TRBJ2-5 and V is TRBV18, with D perhaps TRBD1 or TRBD2 (6 bases each). V dropped 0 bases and J dropped 5 bases, with 19 bases sitting between them. This CDR3 region has 17 residues. Germline loops: CDR1 KGHSH, CDR2 LQKENI. The CDR3 loop is CASSPPLTGAVVETQYF. The CDR3 bases are TGTGCCAGCTCACCACCCCTAACGGGGGCGGTGGTGGAGACCCAGTACTTC.

The rearrangement links TRBV6-6 to TRBJ2-7; D possibly corresponds to TRBD1 (5 bases). Germline V gene sequence: CDR1 MNHNY, CDR2 SVGAGI (reference sequence). V dropped 6 bases and J dropped 6 bases, with 12 bases sitting between them. The CDR3 is made up of 12 amino acids. CDR3 sequence (DNA): TGTGCCAGCAGCCCCGACAGTCGCGAGCAGTACTTC. This gives the protein CASSPDSREQYF.

This clonotype was counted a single time. The chain links TRBV4-1 to TRBJ2-3; D not resolved. CDR1 is MGHRA and CDR2 is YSYEKL in the germline V gene. V shed 5 bases and J shed 6 bases, with 9 bases lying between them. This CDR3 has 12 residues. In DNA form, the CDR3 reads TGCGCCAGCAGCGCTTACGGGGATACGCAGTATTTT. Protein product: CASSAYGDTQYF.

V is TRBV27 and J is TRBJ1-1; D uncertain. This CDR3 contains 14 residues. The germline CDR1 and CDR2 sequences are MNHEY and SMNVEV (reference sequence). V lost 2 bases to trimming and J lost 1 base, with 8 bases between them. CDR3 residues: CASSLNQENTEAFF. Written as DNA, the CDR3 is TGTGCCAGCAGTTTAAACCAGGAGAACACTGAAGCTTTCTTT.

The sample holds one count of this clonotype. The genes are TRBV5-4 and TRBJ1-2; no clear D. The CDR3 runs to 15 residues. Deletions cut 4 bases from V and 0 bases from J, with 13 bases between. CDR1 is SGHNT, CDR2 YYREEE, per germline (reference sequence). CDR3 amino acids: CASSETHTANYGYTF. CDR3 nucleotides: TGTGCCAGCAGCGAAACCCACACAGCTAACTATGGCTACACCTTC.

This clonotype turned up a few times. The chain carries TRBV4-1 and TRBJ2-1; 7 bases map to TRBD2. The germline gives CDR1 MGHRA, CDR2 YSYEKL. With 1 base clipped from V and 8 bases from J, the junction kept 5 bases outside the gene matches. The CDR3 runs 14 residues. The CDR3 here is CASSQGGSGYEQFF. CDR3 nucleotides: TGCGCCAGCAGCCAAGGCGGGAGTGGCTATGAGCAGTTCTTC.

The chain carries TRBV2 and TRBJ2-2, with a weak D call TRBD1 (5 bases). The CDR3 consists of 15 residues. The V gene's germline CDR1 is SNHLY and CDR2 FYNNEI. Between the trimmed V and J ends, which lost 6 bases and 6 bases, there was a span of 17 bases. The CDR3 region is CASSPPQVGAGELFF. DNA for the CDR3: TGTGCCAGCAGCCCCCCACAGGTTGGAGCCGGGGAGCTGTTTTTT. Full variable domain (remainder filled in from reference TRBV2 and TRBJ2-2): EPEVTQTPSHQVTQMGQEVILRCVPISNHLYFYWYRQILGQKVEFLVSFYNNEISEKSEIFDDQFSVERPDGSNFTLKIRSTKLEDSAMYFCASSPPQVGAGELFFGEGSRLTVL.

The chain combines TRBV6-6 with TRBJ2-7; D gene uncertain. Germline values: CDR1 MNHNY, CDR2 SVGAGI (reference sequence). The V end lost 5 bases, the J end lost 0 bases, and 11 bases lay between the germline ends. The CDR3 has 14 amino acids. The DNA of the CDR3 is TGTGCCAGCAGTGTATCAGGCACCTCCTACGAGCAGTACTTC. It specifies CASSVSGTSYEQYF.

This chain links TRBV3-1 with TRBJ2-7; D gene unclear. The germline V gene has CDR1 LGHDT and CDR2 YNNKEL (reference sequence). The CDR3 covers 14 residues. V gave up 0 bases and J gave up 7 bases, with 13 bases separating them. The CDR3 region is CASSQESRMWEQYF. The CDR3 DNA reads TGTGCCAGCAGCCAAGAAAGCAGGATGTGGGAGCAGTACTTC.

CDR3 sequence reads: CASSSRGGLILAGVGKNEQFF. In nucleotides, the CDR3 is TGTGCCAGCAGCTCCCGGGGGGGTCTGATTTTAGCGGGAGTAGGGAAAAATGAGCAGTTCTTC. J is TRBJ2-1 and V is TRBV11-2; 9 bases match TRBD2. CDR1 SGHAT and CDR2 FQNNGV come from the germline V gene. V lost 4 bases and J lost 7; bases outside the gene matches: 26. The CDR3 sequence is 21 residues long.

The rearrangement uses TRBV3-1 and TRBJ2-7; 9 bases are a match to TRBD1. Trimming cost V 5 bases and J 2 bases; bases outside gene matches: 4. Looked up from germline, CDR1 is LGHDT and CDR2 is YNNKEL (reference sequence). The CDR3 loop spans 14 amino acids. CDR3 sequence (DNA): TGTGCCAGCAGCTGGACAGGGGCGGCCTACGAGCAGTACTTC. It codes for CASSWTGAAYEQYF.

The chain uses TRBV5-1 and TRBJ2-7; 14 nucleotides line up with TRBD2. V lost 2 bases to trimming and J lost 5 bases; unmatched junction nucleotides: 6. The germline V gene has CDR1 SGHRS and CDR2 YFSETQ. This CDR3 region has 16 residues. CDR3 sequence reads: CASSFGLAGGLNEQYF. Here the CDR3 DNA reads TGCGCCAGCAGCTTTGGACTAGCGGGGGGACTAAACGAGCAGTACTTC.

V usage is TRBV19 and J usage is TRBJ1-5, with a possible D match to TRBD1 (5 bases). CDR1 and CDR2 (germline): LNHDA, SQIVND (reference sequence). CDR3 length equals 12 residues. Trimming cost V 3 bases and J 7 bases, with 7 bases left between them. DNA of the CDR3: TGTGCCAGTAGTATCGGGGACCAGCCCCAGCATTTT. This codes for CASSIGDQPQHF.